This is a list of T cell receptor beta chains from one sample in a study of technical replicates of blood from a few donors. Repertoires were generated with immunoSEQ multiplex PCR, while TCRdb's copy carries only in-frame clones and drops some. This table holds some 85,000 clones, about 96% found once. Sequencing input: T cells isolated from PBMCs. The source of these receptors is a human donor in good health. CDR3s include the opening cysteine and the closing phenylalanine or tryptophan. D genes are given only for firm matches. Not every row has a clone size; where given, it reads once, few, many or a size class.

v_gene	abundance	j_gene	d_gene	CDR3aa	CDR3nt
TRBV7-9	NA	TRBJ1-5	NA	CASSQGVQPQHF	TGTGCCAGCAGCCAAGGGGTTCAGCCCCAGCATTTT
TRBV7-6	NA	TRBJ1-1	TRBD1	CASSPGTGMNTEAFF	TGTGCCAGCAGCCCTGGGACAGGGATGAACACTGAAGCTTTCTTT
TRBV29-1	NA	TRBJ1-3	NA	CSCSQGGTIYF	TGCAGCTGCAGTCAGGGAGGCACCATATATTTT
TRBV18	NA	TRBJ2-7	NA	CASSPRRGSGGEQYF	TGTGCCAGCTCACCACGTCGGGGGAGTGGGGGCGAGCAGTACTTC
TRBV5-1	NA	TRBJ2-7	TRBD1	CASSLDRGNGEQYF	TGCGCCAGCAGCCTGGACAGGGGGAATGGCGAGCAGTACTTC
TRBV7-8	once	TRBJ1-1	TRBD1	CASSPDRGHTEAFF	TGTGCCAGCAGCCCTGACAGGGGGCACACTGAAGCTTTCTTT
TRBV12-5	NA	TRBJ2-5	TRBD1	CASGSGQGTQYF	TGTGCTAGTGGTTCGGGACAGGGGACCCAGTACTTC
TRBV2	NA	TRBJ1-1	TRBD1	CASSGDREGTEAFF	TGTGCCAGCAGTGGGGACAGGGAGGGCACTGAAGCTTTCTTT
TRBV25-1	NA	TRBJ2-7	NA	CASSELLAVSSYEQYF	TGTGCCAGCAGTGAATTATTAGCGGTGAGCTCCTACGAGCAGTACTTC
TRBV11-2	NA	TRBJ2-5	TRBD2	CASSQGGGREETQYF	TGTGCCAGCAGCCAGGGCGGAGGGAGGGAAGAGACCCAGTACTTC
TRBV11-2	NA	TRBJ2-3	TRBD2	CASSLAGGYDTQYF	TGTGCCAGCAGCTTAGCGGGAGGGTACGATACGCAGTATTTT
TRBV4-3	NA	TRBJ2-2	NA	CASSQVSGFNGELFF	TGCGCCAGCAGCCAAGTCTCAGGGTTTAACGGGGAGCTGTTTTTT